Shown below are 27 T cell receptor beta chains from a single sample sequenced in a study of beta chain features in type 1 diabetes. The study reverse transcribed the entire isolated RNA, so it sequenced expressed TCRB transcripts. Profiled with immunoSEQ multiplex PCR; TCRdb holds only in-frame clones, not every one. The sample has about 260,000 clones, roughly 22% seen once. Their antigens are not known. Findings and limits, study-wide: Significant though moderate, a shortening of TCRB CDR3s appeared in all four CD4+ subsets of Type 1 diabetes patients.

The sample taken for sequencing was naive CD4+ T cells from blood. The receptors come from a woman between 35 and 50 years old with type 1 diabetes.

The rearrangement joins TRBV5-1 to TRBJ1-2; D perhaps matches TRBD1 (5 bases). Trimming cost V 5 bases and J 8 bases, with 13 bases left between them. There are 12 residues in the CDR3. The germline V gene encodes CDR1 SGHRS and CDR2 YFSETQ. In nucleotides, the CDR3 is TGCGCCAGCAGGCAGGAGGGGCCAGGCTACACCTTC. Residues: CASRQEGPGYTF.

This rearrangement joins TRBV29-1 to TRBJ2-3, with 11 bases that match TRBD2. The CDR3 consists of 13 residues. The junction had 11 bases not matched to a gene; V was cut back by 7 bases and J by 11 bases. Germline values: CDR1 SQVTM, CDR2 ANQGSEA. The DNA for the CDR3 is TGCAGCGCCTGGACTAGCGGGCCTTCGGTGCAGTATTTT. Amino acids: CSAWTSGPSVQYF.

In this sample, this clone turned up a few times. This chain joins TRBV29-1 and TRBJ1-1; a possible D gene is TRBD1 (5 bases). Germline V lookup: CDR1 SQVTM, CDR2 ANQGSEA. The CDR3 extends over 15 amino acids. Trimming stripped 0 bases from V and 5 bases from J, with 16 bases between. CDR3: CSVEDYGASETEAFF. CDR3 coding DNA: TGCAGCGTTGAAGATTATGGGGCCAGCGAGACTGAAGCTTTCTTT.

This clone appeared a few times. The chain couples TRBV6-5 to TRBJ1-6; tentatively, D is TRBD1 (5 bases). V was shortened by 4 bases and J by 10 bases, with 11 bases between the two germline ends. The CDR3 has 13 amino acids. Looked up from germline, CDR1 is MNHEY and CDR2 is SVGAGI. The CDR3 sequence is CASSSDSLSPLHF. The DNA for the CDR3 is TGTGCCAGCAGTTCCGACAGCCTGTCACCCCTCCACTTT.

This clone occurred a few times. CDR3 bases: TGTGCCTGGAGTGTACTTGGTGCGAATCAGCCCCAGCATTTT. Translating gives CAWSVLGANQPQHF. The chain joins TRBV30 to TRBJ1-5, with no clear D. CDR1 is GTSNPN and CDR2 is SVGIG in the germline V gene (reference sequence). Deletions cut 0 bases from V and 4 bases from J, with 10 bases between. The CDR3 is 14 residues long.

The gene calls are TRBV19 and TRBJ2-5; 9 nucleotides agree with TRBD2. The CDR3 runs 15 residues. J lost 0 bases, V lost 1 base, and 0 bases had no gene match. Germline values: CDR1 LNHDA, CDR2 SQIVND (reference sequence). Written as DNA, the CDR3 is TGTGCCAGTAGTATAGTAGCGGGGGACCAAGAGACCCAGTACTTC. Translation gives CASSIVAGDQETQYF.

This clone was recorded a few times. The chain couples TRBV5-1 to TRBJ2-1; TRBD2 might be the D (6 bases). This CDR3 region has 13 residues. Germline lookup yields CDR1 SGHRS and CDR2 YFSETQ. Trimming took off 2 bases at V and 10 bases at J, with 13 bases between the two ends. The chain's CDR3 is CASSFRGGGEQFF. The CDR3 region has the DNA TGCGCCAGCAGCTTTAGGGGTGGAGGGGAGCAGTTCTTC.

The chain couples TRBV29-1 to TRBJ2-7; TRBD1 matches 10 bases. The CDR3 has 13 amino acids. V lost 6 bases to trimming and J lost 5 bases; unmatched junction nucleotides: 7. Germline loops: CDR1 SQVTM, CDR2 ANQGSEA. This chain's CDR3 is CSVERDRGNEQYF. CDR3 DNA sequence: TGCAGCGTCGAAAGGGACAGGGGTAACGAGCAGTACTTC.

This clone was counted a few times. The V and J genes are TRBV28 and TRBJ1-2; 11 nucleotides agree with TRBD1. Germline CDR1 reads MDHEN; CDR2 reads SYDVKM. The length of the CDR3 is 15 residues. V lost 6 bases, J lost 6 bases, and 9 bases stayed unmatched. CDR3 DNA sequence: TGTGCCAGCAGCCTTGGGGGACAGGGGGGAGATGGCTACACCTTC. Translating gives CASSLGGQGGDGYTF.

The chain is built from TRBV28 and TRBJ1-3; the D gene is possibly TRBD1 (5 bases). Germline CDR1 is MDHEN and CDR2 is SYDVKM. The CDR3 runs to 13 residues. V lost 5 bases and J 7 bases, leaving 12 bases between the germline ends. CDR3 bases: TGTGCCAGCAGTCTGGGGCCGGAGAACACCATATATTTT. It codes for CASSLGPENTIYF. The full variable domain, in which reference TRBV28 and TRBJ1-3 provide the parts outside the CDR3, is DVKVTQSSRYLVKRTGEKVFLECVQDMDHENMFWYRQDPGLGLRLIYFSYDVKMKEKGDIPEGYSVSREKKERFSLILESASTNQTSMYLCASSLGPENTIYFGEGSWLTVV.

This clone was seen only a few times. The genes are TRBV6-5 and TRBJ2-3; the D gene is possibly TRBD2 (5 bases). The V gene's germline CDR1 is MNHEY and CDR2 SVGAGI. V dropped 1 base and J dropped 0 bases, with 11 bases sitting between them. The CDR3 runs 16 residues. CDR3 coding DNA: TGTGCCAGCAGTTACTGGAGCGGACCTAGCACAGATACGCAGTATTTT. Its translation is CASSYWSGPSTDTQYF.

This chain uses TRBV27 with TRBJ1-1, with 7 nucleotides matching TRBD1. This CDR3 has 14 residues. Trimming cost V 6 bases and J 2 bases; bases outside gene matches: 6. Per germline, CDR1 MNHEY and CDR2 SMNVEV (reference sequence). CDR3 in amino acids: CASSPWDRNTEAFF. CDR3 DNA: TGTGCCAGCAGCCCCTGGGACAGAAACACTGAAGCTTTCTTT.

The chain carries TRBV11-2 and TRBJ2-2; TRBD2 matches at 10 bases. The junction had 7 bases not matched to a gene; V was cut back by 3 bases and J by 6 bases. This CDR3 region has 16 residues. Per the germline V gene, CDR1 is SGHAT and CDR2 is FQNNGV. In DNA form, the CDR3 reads TGTGCCAGCAGCTTGTGGCTAGCGGGAGAGGCCGGGGAGCTGTTTTTT. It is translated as CASSLWLAGEAGELFF.

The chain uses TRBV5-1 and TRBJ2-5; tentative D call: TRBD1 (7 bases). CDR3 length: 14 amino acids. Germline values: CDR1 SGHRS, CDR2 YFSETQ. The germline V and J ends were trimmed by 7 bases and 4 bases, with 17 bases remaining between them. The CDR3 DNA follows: TGCGCCAGCGATAGACAGGGAGCGGGAGAGACCCAGTACTTC. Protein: CASDRQGAGETQYF.

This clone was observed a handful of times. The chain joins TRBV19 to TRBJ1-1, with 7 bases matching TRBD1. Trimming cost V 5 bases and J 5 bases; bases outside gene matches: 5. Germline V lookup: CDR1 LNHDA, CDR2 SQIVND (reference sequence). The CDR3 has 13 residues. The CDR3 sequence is CASSFDRVTEAFF. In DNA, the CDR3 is TGTGCCAGTAGTTTCGACAGGGTAACTGAAGCTTTCTTT.

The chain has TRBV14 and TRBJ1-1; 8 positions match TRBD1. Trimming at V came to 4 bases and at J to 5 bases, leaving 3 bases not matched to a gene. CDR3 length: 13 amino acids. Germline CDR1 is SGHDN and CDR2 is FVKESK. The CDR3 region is CASSLDRATEAFF. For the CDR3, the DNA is TGTGCCAGCAGCCTGGACAGGGCGACTGAAGCTTTCTTT.

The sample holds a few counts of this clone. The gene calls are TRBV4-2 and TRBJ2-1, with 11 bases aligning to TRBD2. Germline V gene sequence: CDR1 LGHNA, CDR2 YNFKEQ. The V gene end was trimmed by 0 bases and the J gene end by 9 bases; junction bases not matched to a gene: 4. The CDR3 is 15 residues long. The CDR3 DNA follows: TGTGCCAGCAGCCAAGAGACTAGCGGGATGATTGAGCAGTTCTTC. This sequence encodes CASSQETSGMIEQFF.

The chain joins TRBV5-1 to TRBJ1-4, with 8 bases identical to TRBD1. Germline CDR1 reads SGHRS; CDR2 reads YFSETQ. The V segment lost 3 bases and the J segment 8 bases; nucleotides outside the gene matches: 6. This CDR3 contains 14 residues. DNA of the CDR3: TGCGCCAGCAGCTCGTCGGACAGGGCGGAAAAACTGTTTTTT. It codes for CASSSSDRAEKLFF.

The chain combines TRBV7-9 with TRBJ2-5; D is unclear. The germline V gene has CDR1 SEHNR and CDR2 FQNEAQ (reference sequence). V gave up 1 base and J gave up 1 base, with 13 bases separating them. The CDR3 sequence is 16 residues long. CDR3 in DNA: TGTGCCAGCAGCTTAGACGCTAGGAAGTCCCAAGAGACCCAGTACTTC. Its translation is CASSLDARKSQETQYF.

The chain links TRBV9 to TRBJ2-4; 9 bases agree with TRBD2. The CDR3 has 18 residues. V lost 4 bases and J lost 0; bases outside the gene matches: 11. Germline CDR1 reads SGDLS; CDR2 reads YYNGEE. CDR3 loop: CASSLGASGGLAKNIQYF. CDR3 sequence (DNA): TGTGCCAGCAGCCTGGGTGCCAGCGGGGGGCTAGCCAAAAACATTCAGTACTTC. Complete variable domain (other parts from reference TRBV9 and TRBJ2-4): DSGVTQTPKHLITATGQRVTLRCSPRSGDLSVYWYQQSLDQGLQFLIQYYNGEERAKGNILERFSAQQFPDLHSELNLSSLELGDSALYFCASSLGASGGLAKNIQYFGAGTRLSVL.

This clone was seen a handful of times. CDR3 in amino acids: CAWSVQGRQPQHF. Here the CDR3 DNA reads TGTGCCTGGAGTGTACAGGGGAGACAGCCCCAGCATTTT. The chain employs TRBV30 and TRBJ1-5, with TRBD1 matching 7 bases. Germline CDR1 reads GTSNPN; CDR2 reads SVGIG (reference sequence). V shed 0 bases, J shed 7 bases, and the junction held 3 bases outside the gene matches. CDR3 length: 13 amino acids.

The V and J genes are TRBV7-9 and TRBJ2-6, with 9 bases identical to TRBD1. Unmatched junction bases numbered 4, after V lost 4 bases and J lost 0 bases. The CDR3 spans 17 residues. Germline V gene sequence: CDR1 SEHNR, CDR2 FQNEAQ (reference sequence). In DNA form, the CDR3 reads TGTGCCAGCAGCTACGGGACAGGGATCTCTGGGGCCAACGTCCTGACTTTC. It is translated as CASSYGTGISGANVLTF.

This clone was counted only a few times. CDR3 amino acids: CASTLTSGSPGSADTQYF. The CDR3 nucleotides read TGCGCCAGCACACTGACTAGCGGGAGTCCGGGGTCGGCAGATACGCAGTATTTT. The chain uses TRBV10-2 and TRBJ2-3; the match to TRBD2 covers 12 bases. Losses at the gene ends were 7 bases for V and 4 bases for J; bases not matched to a gene: 15. This CDR3 spans 18 amino acids. CDR1 is WSHSY, CDR2 SAAADI, per germline.

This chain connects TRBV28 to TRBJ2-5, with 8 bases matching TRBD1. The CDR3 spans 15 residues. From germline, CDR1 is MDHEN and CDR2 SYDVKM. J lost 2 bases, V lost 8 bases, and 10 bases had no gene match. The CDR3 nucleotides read TGTGCCAGCCATGGCACAGGGGGTGTTCAAGAGACCCAGTACTTC. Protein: CASHGTGGVQETQYF.

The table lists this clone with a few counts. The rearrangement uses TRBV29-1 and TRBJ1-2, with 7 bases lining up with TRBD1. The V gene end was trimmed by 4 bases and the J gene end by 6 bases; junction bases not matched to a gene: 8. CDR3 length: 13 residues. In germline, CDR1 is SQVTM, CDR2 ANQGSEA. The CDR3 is CSVARGQGNGYTF. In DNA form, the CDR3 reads TGCAGCGTTGCTAGGGGGCAAGGGAATGGCTACACCTTC.

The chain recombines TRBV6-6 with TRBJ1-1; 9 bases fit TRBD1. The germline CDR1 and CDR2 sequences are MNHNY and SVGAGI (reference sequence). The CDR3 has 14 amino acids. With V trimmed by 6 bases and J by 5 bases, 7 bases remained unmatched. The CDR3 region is CASRNRGQVTEAFF. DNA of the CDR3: TGTGCCAGCAGAAACAGGGGGCAGGTGACTGAAGCTTTCTTT.

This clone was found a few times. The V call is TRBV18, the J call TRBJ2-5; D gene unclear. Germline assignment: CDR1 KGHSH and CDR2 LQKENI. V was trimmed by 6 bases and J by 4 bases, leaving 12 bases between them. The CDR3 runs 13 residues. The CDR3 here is CASSFAPGETQYF. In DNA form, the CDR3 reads TGTGCCAGCTCTTTCGCTCCGGGAGAGACCCAGTACTTC. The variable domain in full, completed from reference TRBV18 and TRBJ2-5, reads NAGVMQNPRHLVRRRGQEARLRCSPMKGHSHVYWYRQLPEEGLKFMVYLQKENIIDESGMPKERFSAEFPKEGPSILRIQQVVRGDSAAYFCASSFAPGETQYFGPGTRLLVL.